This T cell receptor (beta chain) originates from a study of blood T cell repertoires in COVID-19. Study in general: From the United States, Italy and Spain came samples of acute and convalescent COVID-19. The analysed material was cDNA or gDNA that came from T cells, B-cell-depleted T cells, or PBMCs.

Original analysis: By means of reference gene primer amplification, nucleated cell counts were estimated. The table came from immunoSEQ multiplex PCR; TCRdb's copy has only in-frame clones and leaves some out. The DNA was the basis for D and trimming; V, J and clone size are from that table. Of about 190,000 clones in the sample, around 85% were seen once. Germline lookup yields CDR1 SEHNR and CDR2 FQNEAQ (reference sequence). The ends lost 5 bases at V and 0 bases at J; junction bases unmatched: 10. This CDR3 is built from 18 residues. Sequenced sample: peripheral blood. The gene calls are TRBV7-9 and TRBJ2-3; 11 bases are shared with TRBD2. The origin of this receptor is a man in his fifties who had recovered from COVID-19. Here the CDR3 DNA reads TGTGCCAGCAGCCCTAGGGGACTAGCGGCATATAGCACAGATACGCAGTATTTT. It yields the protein CASSPRGLAAYSTDTQYF.